Listed below are T cell receptor beta chains from one sample, sequenced in a study of TIL therapy for anti-PD-1-resistant metastatic lung cancer. Produced via immunoSEQ multiplex PCR; TCRdb's table is partial and in-frame only. The sample yields under 70,000 clones, around 79% seen once. The sequenced sample was blood, obtained at baseline. The receptor set was obtained from a person between 25 and 79 years old with non-small cell lung cancer. Both conserved end residues are part of each CDR3. D genes are given only for firm matches. The size field is filled for only some rows; it gives once, few, many or a size class.

V,J,size,D,DNA,CDR3
TRBV20-1,TRBJ2-1,few,.,TGCAGTGCTGCGAGGGAGGATGAGCAGTTCTTC,CSAAREDEQFF
TRBV11-3,TRBJ2-1,.,.,TGTGCCAGCAGCTTCAGGTTCGAGGGAGGAAATGAGCAGTTCTTC,CASSFRFEGGNEQFF
TRBV7-2,TRBJ1-5,.,TRBD1,TGTGCCAGCAGCCGTGGACAGGGCCCCAATCAGCCCCAGCATTTT,CASSRGQGPNQPQHF
TRBV7-6,TRBJ2-3,.,.,TGTGCCAGCAGCTCCCGGCTGGGACCTAGCACAGATACGCAGTATTTT,CASSSRLGPSTDTQYF
TRBV9,TRBJ2-2,once,.,TGTGCCAGCAAAGAGGTGGGGGAGGTTCATTATACCGGGGAGCTGTTTTTT,CASKEVGEVHYTGELFF
TRBV6-5,TRBJ1-5,.,.,TGTGCCAGCGAGTGGGGGAACAATCAGCCCCAGCATTTT,CASEWGNNQPQHF
TRBV2,TRBJ2-5,.,.,TGTGCCAGCAGCTCGAACTACAACCCTAGCGCCCGGCTATCCCAAGAGACCCAGTACTTC,CASSSNYNPSARLSQETQYF
TRBV28,TRBJ1-6,once,.,TGTGCCAGCAGCTACCCGGTAGGGGGGGAGTTTTCACCCCTCCACTTT,CASSYPVGGEFSPLHF
TRBV7-9,TRBJ2-7,few,.,TGTGCCAGCAGCTACTCCTCCTACTACGAGCAGTACTTC,CASSYSSYYEQYF
TRBV4-3,TRBJ1-1,.,.,TGCGCCAGCAGCCAAGGAGACAGGAGAATTGAAGCTTTCTTT,CASSQGDRRIEAFF
TRBV7-2,TRBJ1-1,.,.,TGTGCCAGCAGCTTAAGGAGCCGCGGGGCGGGAACCCAAGAAGCTTTCTTT,CASSLRSRGAGTQEAFF
TRBV9,TRBJ1-2,.,.,TGTGCCAGCAGCCCCGGTCCCGGAGGGGACTATGGCTACACCTTC,CASSPGPGGDYGYTF
TRBV28,TRBJ1-2,.,TRBD1,TGTGCCAGCACCCCCCGACCTTCGACAGGGTTCTATGGCTACACCTTC,CASTPRPSTGFYGYTF
TRBV7-2,TRBJ1-2,.,TRBD1,TGTGCCAGCAGCTTAGATTCAGGGGGAACTAACTATGGCTACACCTTC,CASSLDSGGTNYGYTF
TRBV12-5,TRBJ1-1,.,TRBD1,TGTGCTAGTGGTTCACCGGACAGGGATGAAGCTTTCTTT,CASGSPDRDEAFF
TRBV30,TRBJ1-2,few,TRBD1,TGTGCCTGGAGTGTACGAACGACAGGGAGATATGGCTACACCTTC,CAWSVRTTGRYGYTF
TRBV19,TRBJ1-2,.,.,TGTGCCAGTAAAGGTGGGGCCCAAAGCGGCTACACCTTC,CASKGGAQSGYTF
TRBV6-5,TRBJ2-1,.,TRBD1,TGTGCCAGCAGGGTCCCGGGACAGGGGGCAAATGAGCAGTTCTTC,CASRVPGQGANEQFF
TRBV19,TRBJ1-5,.,.,TGTGCCAGTACCTCGACCGGGGCAGACAATCAGCCCCAGCATTTT,CASTSTGADNQPQHF
TRBV10-3,TRBJ2-7,.,.,TGTGCCATCAGTGATACCAGGCGAATTGTCGAGCAGTACTTC,CAISDTRRIVEQYF
TRBV6-5,TRBJ1-6,.,.,TGTGCCAGCACCGGATCCGGGACGGCTATGTCACCCCTCCACTTT,CASTGSGTAMSPLHF
TRBV5-1,TRBJ1-3,.,.,TGCGCCAGCAGCGTAGGGCTTTCTGGAAACACCATATATTTT,CASSVGLSGNTIYF
TRBV4-3,TRBJ1-6,.,TRBD1,TGCGCCAGCAGGAGGACAGGTGGAAATAATTCACCCCTCCACTTT,CASRRTGGNNSPLHF
TRBV5-1,TRBJ2-5,.,TRBD2,TGCGCCAGCAGCCCTGGGACTAGACCACAAGAGACCCAGTACTTC,CASSPGTRPQETQYF
TRBV19,TRBJ2-7,.,TRBD1,TGTGCCAGTAGTATAGGCCAGGGGGCCTACGAGCAGTACTTC,CASSIGQGAYEQYF